Below, 11 T cell receptor beta chains from the same sample are listed, as sequenced in a study of metastatic and nonmetastatic thyroid tumors (dated by TCRdb to 2018 to 2021). No patient had received any treatment before thyroid surgery. Preparation of the library involved PCR. Sequencing was performed on an Illumina HiSeq 4000. TCRdb trimmed public reads at Q25 via fastp, called clones via MiXCR and kept in-frame beta chains. Within this sample are some 20,000 clones, with 22% of them counted one time only. The top ten clones comprise roughly 7.7% of the sample. Source material: adjacent normal tissue. The receptors come from a female donor with papillary thyroid cancer or a benign thyroid nodule (not recorded which). Some clones in this sample may be carry-over from other donors' samples.

This clone has only one observation. This sequence joins TRBV5-1 and TRBJ1-2, with no clear D. The CDR3 is 13 amino acids. Germline-derived CDR1 and CDR2 are SGHRS and YFSETQ. V was cut by 4 bases and J by 7 bases, with 14 bases left in between. The CDR3 region is CASSPYRTCGYTF. Here the CDR3 DNA reads TGCGCCAGCAGCCCGTATCGCACCTGTGGCTACACCTTC.

The J gene is TRBJ1-1, the V gene TRBV12-3 or TRBV12-4; D possibly corresponds to TRBD1 (6 bases). The length of the CDR3 is 20 residues. Trimming shortened V by 3 bases and J by 0 bases, and 26 bases separated the two germline ends. This chain's CDR3 is CASSLGYRVTLIPMNTEAFF. The CDR3 coding sequence is TGTGCCAGCAGTTTGGGCTACAGGGTAACTTTAATCCCTATGAACACTGAAGCTTTCTTT.

In its sample, this clone was seen a few times. This chain's CDR3 is CATTGREGSDTQYF. CDR3 DNA: TGTGCCACTACGGGTCGGGAAGGTAGTGATACGCAGTATTTT. The chain has TRBV24-1 and TRBJ2-3, with TRBD2 as a possible D gene (5 bases). V lost 10 bases and J 6 bases, leaving 19 bases between the germline ends. Germline loops: CDR1 KGHDR, CDR2 SFDVKD. The CDR3 covers 14 residues.

Only a few counts were recorded for this clone. This chain uses TRBV24-1 with TRBJ2-2; tentatively, D is TRBD1 or TRBD2 (5 bases each). This CDR3 has 16 residues. Germline V CDR1 and CDR2: KGHDR, SFDVKD. V gave up 4 bases and J gave up 6 bases, with 17 bases separating them. The CDR3: CATSDRVAGTPGELFF. CDR3 DNA: TGTGCCACCAGTGACCGAGTGGCAGGGACGCCCGGGGAGCTGTTTTTT.

A word on this clone: An end of the junction differs from the germline gene, which may be a read error. The chain recombines TRBV7-9 with TRBJ2-1, with 9 bases lining up with TRBD1. The germline V gene has CDR1 SEHNR and CDR2 FQNEAQ (reference sequence). The CDR3 runs to 12 residues. In DNA, the CDR3 is TGTGCCAGCACCGATAACAGGGGGCGAGGAATCTTC. Its protein product is CASTDNRGRGIF.

A few counts support this clone. The V gene is TRBV12-3 or TRBV12-4, the J gene TRBJ1-5, with TRBD1 as a possible D gene (5 bases). CDR3 length: 16 residues. Trimming removed 4 bases at V and 2 bases at J, with 15 bases between. CDR3 in DNA: TGTGCCAGCAGTTGGGGTTCTAGGGGTGGCAATCAGCCCCAGCATTTT. Its protein is CASSWGSRGGNQPQHF.

This clone was picked up many times. V and J are TRBV4-1 and TRBJ2-7; D gene ambiguous. Trimming shortened V by 1 base and J by 5 bases, and 9 bases separated the two germline ends. Germline-derived CDR1 and CDR2 are MGHRA and YSYEKL. This CDR3 comprises 13 residues. The CDR3 here is CASSQGWSDEQYF. CDR3 nucleotides: TGCGCCAGCAGCCAAGGGTGGTCCGACGAGCAGTACTTC.

This clone was counted a few times. The junction does not match germline at one end; this may be a read error. The chain recombines TRBV6-5 with TRBJ2-7, with D possibly being TRBD1 or TRBD2 (5 bases each). The length of the CDR3 is 16 residues. CDR1 and CDR2 from the germline V gene are MNHEY and SVGAGI. The CDR3 spells CASSDSGRRVSYEQYF. The CDR3, as DNA: TGTGCCAGCAGTGACTCGGGGCGCAGGGTCTCCTACGAGCAGTACTTC.

By share of the sample, this clone is medium-sized. The rearrangement joins TRBV7-9 to TRBJ1-5; 7 bases are shared with TRBD1. The CDR3 spans 15 residues. Germline V gene data show CDR1 as SEHNR and CDR2 as FQNEAQ (reference sequence). V shed 3 bases and J 3 bases; nucleotides not matched to a gene: 5. CDR3 protein: CASSFTGVLNQPQHF. CDR3 nucleotide sequence: TGTGCCAGCAGCTTCACAGGGGTTCTCAATCAGCCCCAGCATTTT.

V is TRBV20-1 and J is TRBJ2-7, with TRBD2 matching 13 bases. J lost 4 bases, V lost 4 bases, and 4 bases had no gene match. CDR3 length: 14 residues. CDR1 and CDR2 from the germline V gene are DFQATT and SNEGSKA (reference sequence). CDR3 sequence: CSAIRLAGGYEQYF. The CDR3 region has the DNA TGCAGTGCTATCCGACTAGCGGGGGGATACGAGCAGTACTTC.

This clone is labeled medium-sized. The V and J genes are TRBV30 and TRBJ1-5; D might be TRBD1 (5 bases). The CDR3 is 13 residues long. V lost 0 bases and J 4 bases, leaving 7 bases between the germline ends. Germline V lookup: CDR1 GTSNPN, CDR2 SVGIG (reference sequence). CDR3 nucleotides: TGTGCCTGGAGTGTAGGGGTTAATCAGCCCCAGCATTTT. It codes for CAWSVGVNQPQHF.